The following is a TCR beta chain sequence with its context. The data derive from a study of shared clonotypes between healthy human individuals. The table came from immunoSEQ multiplex PCR; TCRdb's copy has only in-frame clones and leaves some out. The sample contains approximately 530,000 clones, about 96% of which appear only once. The V end was cut by 6 bases, the J end by 5 bases, with 17 bases between. The CDR3 totals 14 residues. From germline, CDR1 is MNHEY and CDR2 SMNVEV (reference sequence). The V gene is TRBV27, the J gene TRBJ2-7; D may be TRBD2 (6 bases). The sequence came from a woman in her thirties in good health. The sample consisted of naive CD4+ T cells sorted from blood. Subset in this sample: CD45RA+ positively selected. The CDR3 DNA sequence: TGTGCCAGCAGCACCGCAGGGAGGAGGAACGAGCAGTACTTC. Protein sequence: CASSTAGRRNEQYF.